These 10 T cell receptor beta chains came from one sample sequenced in a study of shared clonotypes between healthy human individuals. The repertoire was sequenced with immunoSEQ multiplex PCR; TCRdb's copy has only in-frame clones and lacks some. The sample records 650,000 to 700,000 clones, 90% being singletons. Material for sequencing was memory CD8+ T cells from PBMCs. Noted subset: CD45RO+ cells pooled with CCR7-negative TemRA cells. Every receptor here comes from a man between 18 and 29 years old in good health. Some clones in this sample may be carry-over from other donors' samples.

This chain links TRBV6-1 with TRBJ2-1, with D possibly TRBD2 on 6 matching bases. This CDR3 is 14 amino acids long. Germline loops: CDR1 MNHNS, CDR2 SASEGT. V was trimmed by 6 bases and J by 8 bases, leaving 17 bases between them. CDR3 DNA: TGTGCCAGCAGGAGGACGGGAGTTAAGGATGAGCAGTTCTTC. The encoded protein is CASRRTGVKDEQFF.

The chain uses TRBV18 and TRBJ2-7, with TRBD2 identical over 10 bases. The CDR3 has 16 amino acids. Germline V CDR1 and CDR2: KGHSH, LQKENI. Losses at the gene ends were 0 bases for V and 3 bases for J; bases not matched to a gene: 5. The CDR3 sequence is CASSPPVLAGIYEQYF. The CDR3 nucleotides read TGTGCCAGCTCACCACCGGTACTAGCGGGAATCTACGAGCAGTACTTC.

In its sample, this clone was seen once. V and J are TRBV5-1 and TRBJ2-7; 10 positions match TRBD1. Germline loops: CDR1 SGHRS, CDR2 YFSETQ. V lost 4 bases and J lost 1; bases outside the gene matches: 8. This CDR3 contains 16 residues. The CDR3 DNA reads TGCGCCAGCAGCCCACTTGGGGGACAGGGGTCCTACGAGCAGTACTTC. It translates to CASSPLGGQGSYEQYF.

This clone has just one count. The chain links TRBV5-1 to TRBJ2-1; 10 bases agree with TRBD2. After removal of 2 bases from V and 12 bases from J, the junction contained 11 bases not matched to a gene. CDR1 and CDR2 from the germline V gene are SGHRS and YFSETQ. The CDR3 extends over 15 amino acids. In DNA, the CDR3 is TGCGCCAGCAGCTTTGGAACTAGCGGGACCCGCCGGCAGTTCTTC. Translated: CASSFGTSGTRRQFF.

The CDR3 coding sequence is TGTGCCAGCAGTCCGACGGGCTCTGGGGCCAACGTCCTGACTTTC. Translated: CASSPTGSGANVLTF. The chain links TRBV4-2 to TRBJ2-6; D is undetermined. This CDR3 contains 15 residues. V lost 6 bases to trimming and J lost 0 bases, with 9 bases between them. The V gene's germline CDR1 is LGHNA and CDR2 YNFKEQ.

This rearrangement joins TRBV13 to TRBJ1-2; D ambiguous. In germline, CDR1 is PRHDT, CDR2 FYEKMQ (reference sequence). V gave up 1 base and J gave up 5 bases, with 5 bases separating them. This CDR3 is built from 12 residues. The CDR3 reads CASSLAGYGYTF. The CDR3 bases are TGTGCCAGCAGCTTAGCGGGATATGGCTACACCTTC. Filled out from reference TRBV13 and TRBJ1-2, the complete variable domain reads AAGVIQSPRHLIKEKRETATLKCYPIPRHDTVYWYQQGPGQDPQFLISFYEKMQSDKGSIPDRFSAQQFSDYHSELNMSSLELGDSALYFCASSLAGYGYTFGSGTRLTVV.

V usage is TRBV25-1 and J usage is TRBJ1-1; TRBD1 matches 8 bases. V dropped 5 bases and J dropped 3; count of bases not matched to a gene: 5. CDR3 length: 14 amino acids. Germline CDR1 is MGHDK and CDR2 is SYGVNS. The CDR3 DNA reads as TGTGCCAGCAGTCTCAGGGGGCCGGACACTGAAGCTTTCTTT. Its translation is CASSLRGPDTEAFF. Complete variable domain (other parts from reference TRBV25-1 and TRBJ1-1): EADIYQTPRYLVIGTGKKITLECSQTMGHDKMYWYQQDPGMELHLIHYSYGVNSTEKGDLSSESTVSRIRTEHFPLTLESARPSHTSQYLCASSLRGPDTEAFFGQGTRLTVV.

In this sample, this clone turned up a few times. The chain is built from TRBV19 and TRBJ1-4, with 7 bases matching TRBD1. This CDR3 region has 14 residues. Germline V gene sequence: CDR1 LNHDA, CDR2 SQIVND (reference sequence). The J segment lost 5 bases and the V segment lost 7 bases, leaving 7 bases of the junction unmatched. The CDR3 is CASTVADRNEKLFF. The CDR3 nucleotides are TGTGCCAGTACCGTGGCGGACAGGAATGAAAAACTGTTTTTT.

The chain uses TRBV10-3 and TRBJ2-7; 10 positions agree with TRBD1. The CDR3 extends over 16 amino acids. V shed 4 bases, J shed 2 bases, and the junction held 8 bases outside the gene matches. Germline V gene lookup returns CDR1 ENHRY and CDR2 SYGVKD. CDR3 nucleotide sequence: TGTGCCATCAGTGGTCCCGGGACAGGGGTCCCCTACGAGCAGTACTTC. Amino acid sequence: CAISGPGTGVPYEQYF.

J is TRBJ1-5 and V is TRBV6-5; D is unclear. The CDR3 is made up of 13 amino acids. Germline V gives CDR1 MNHEY, CDR2 SVGAGI. Trimming stripped 2 bases from V and 8 bases from J, with 10 bases between. CDR3 in amino acids: CASSYPCAKPQHF. The CDR3 region has the DNA TGTGCCAGCAGTTACCCGTGCGCCAAGCCCCAGCATTTT.